The clone carrying this TCR beta chain was seen at least ten times. The antigen is unknown. CDR1 is MGHRA, CDR2 YSYEKL, per germline. The CDR3 sequence is 16 residues long. V lost 1 base, J lost 2 bases, and 8 bases stayed unmatched. Time point noted: sample taken at primary tumor resection. The sample comes from a study of spatial heterogeneity in lung cancer. TCRdb re-called the 5' RACE reads with MiXCR, one entry per CDR3 protein. The profile shows about 8,100 distinct CDR3 sequences, less than 15% of them singletons. Whole-study findings and limits: Tumors with more nonsynonymous mutations had more expanded intratumoral alpha and beta TCRs.

The receptor was isolated from a male donor with early-stage non-small cell lung cancer. The J gene is TRBJ2-7, the V gene TRBV4-1, with 7 bases matching TRBD2. Sequences were derived from lung tumor tissue, sampled at surgery. CDR3 nucleotide sequence: TGCGCCAGCAGCCAAGCCGGGCCTAGCGGAGCCTACGAGCAGTACTTC. Protein: CASSQAGPSGAYEQYF.